This T cell receptor (beta chain) was sequenced during a study of shared clonotypes between healthy human individuals. All participating donors were Caucasian adults from Nashville, Tennessee. The repertoire was sequenced with immunoSEQ multiplex PCR; TCRdb's copy has only in-frame clones and lacks some. In the table there are about 2 million clones, roughly 94% of which are singletons. The ends lost 5 bases at V and 4 bases at J; junction bases unmatched: 4. Germline values: CDR1 SEHNR, CDR2 FQNEAQ (reference sequence). The CDR3 consists of 14 residues. The receptor was isolated from a man younger than 35 in good health. The chain has TRBV7-9 and TRBJ2-5; 10 bases fit TRBD2. The sample consisted of naive CD4+ T cells sorted from blood. Subset given: CD45RA+ positively selected. This CDR3 reads CASSPSGGGETQYF. CDR3 coding DNA: TGTGCCAGCAGCCCTAGCGGGGGTGGAGAGACCCAGTACTTC.